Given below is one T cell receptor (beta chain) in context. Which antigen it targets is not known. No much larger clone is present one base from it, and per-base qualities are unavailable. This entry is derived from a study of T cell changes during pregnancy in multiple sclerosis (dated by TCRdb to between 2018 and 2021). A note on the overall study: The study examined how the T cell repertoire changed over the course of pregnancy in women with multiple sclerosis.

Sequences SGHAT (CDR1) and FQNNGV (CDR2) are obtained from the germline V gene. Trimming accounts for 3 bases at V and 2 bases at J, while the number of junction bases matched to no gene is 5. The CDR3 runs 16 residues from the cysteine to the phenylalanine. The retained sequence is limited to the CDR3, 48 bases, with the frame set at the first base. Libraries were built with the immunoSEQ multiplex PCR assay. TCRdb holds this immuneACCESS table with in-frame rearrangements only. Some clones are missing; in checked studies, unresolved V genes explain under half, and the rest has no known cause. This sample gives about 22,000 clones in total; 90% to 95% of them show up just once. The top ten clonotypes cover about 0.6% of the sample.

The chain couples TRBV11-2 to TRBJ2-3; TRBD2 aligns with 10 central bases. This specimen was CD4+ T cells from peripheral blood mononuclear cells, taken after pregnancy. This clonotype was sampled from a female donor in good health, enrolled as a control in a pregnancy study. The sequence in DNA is TGTGCCAGCAGCTTTACGAGCGGGAGGGTCACAGATACGCAGTATTTT. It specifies CASSFTSGRVTDTQYF.